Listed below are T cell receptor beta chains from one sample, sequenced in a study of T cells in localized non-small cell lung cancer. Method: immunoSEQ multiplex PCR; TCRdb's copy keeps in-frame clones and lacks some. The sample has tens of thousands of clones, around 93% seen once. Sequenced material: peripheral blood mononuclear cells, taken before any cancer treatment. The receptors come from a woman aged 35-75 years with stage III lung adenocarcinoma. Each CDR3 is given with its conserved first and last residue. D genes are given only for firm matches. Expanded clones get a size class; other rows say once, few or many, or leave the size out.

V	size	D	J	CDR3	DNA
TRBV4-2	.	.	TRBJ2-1	CASSQGSYNEQFF	TGTGCCAGCAGCCAAGGGAGCTACAATGAGCAGTTCTTC
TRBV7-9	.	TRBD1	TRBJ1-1	CASVLGRVGQGRTEAFF	TGTGCCAGCGTCTTAGGCCGGGTGGGACAGGGAAGGACTGAAGCTTTCTTT
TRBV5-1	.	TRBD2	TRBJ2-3	CASSSGLAGGIDTQYF	TGCGCCAGCAGCTCGGGACTAGCGGGGGGGATAGATACGCAGTATTTT
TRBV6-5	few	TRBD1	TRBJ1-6	CASSSDRASSPLHF	TGTGCCAGCAGCTCGGACAGGGCGAGTTCACCCCTCCACTTT
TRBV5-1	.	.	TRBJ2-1	CASSVSSVDEQFF	TGCGCCAGCAGCGTATCTTCCGTCGATGAGCAGTTCTTC
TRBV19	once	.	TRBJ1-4	CASTRPGNEKLFF	TGTGCCAGTACCAGACCGGGGAATGAAAAACTGTTTTTT
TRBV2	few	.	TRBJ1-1	CASDNVRGSTEAFF	TGTGCCAGCGATAACGTCAGGGGTAGTACTGAAGCTTTCTTT
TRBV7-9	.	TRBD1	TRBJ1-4	CASSLGQGPNEKLFF	TGTGCCAGCAGCTTGGGACAGGGCCCTAATGAAAAACTGTTTTTT
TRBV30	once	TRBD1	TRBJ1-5	CAWSSRQGGQPQHF	TGTGCCTGGAGTTCCAGACAGGGGGGTCAGCCCCAGCATTTT
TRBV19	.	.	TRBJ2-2	CASSPSGRSVGELFF	TGTGCCAGTAGTCCCTCGGGGAGGTCAGTAGGGGAGCTGTTTTTT
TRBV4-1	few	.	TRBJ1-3	CASSQGAARGLRGNTIYF	TGCGCCAGCAGCCAAGGGGCGGCAAGGGGTTTACGCGGAAACACCATATATTTT
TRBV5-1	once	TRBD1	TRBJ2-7	CASSLRTGGGEQYF	TGCGCCAGCAGCTTGAGGACAGGGGGAGGTGAGCAGTACTTC
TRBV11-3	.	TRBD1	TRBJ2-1	CASSRDRVFDEQFF	TGTGCCAGCAGCCGGGACAGGGTGTTTGATGAGCAGTTCTTC
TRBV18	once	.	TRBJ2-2	CASSPRDIDTGELFF	TGTGCCAGCTCACCACGGGACATAGACACCGGGGAGCTGTTTTTT
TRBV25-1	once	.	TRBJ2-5	CASSVGGLWGAQYF	TGTGCCAGCAGTGTAGGCGGTTTATGGGGGGCCCAGTACTTC
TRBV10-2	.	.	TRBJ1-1	CASRTQGNTEAFF	TGCGCCAGCAGGACTCAGGGGAACACTGAAGCTTTCTTT
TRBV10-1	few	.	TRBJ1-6	CASSEGRENSPLHF	TGCGCCAGCAGTGAGGGCAGGGAAAATTCACCCCTCCACTTT
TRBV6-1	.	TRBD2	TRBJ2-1	CASSGKLAGVNEQFF	TGTGCCAGCAGTGGAAAACTAGCGGGAGTCAATGAGCAGTTCTTC
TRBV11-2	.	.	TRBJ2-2	CASSFNRPDTGELFF	TGTGCCAGCAGCTTCAACAGGCCGGACACCGGGGAGCTGTTTTTT
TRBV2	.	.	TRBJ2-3	CASSESDTQYF	TGTGCCAGCAGTGAGTCAGATACGCAGTATTTT
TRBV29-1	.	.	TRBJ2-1	CSVGSSDEQFF	TGCAGCGTTGGGTCTAGCGATGAGCAGTTCTTC
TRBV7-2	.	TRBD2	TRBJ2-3	CASSPRLAGTDTQYF	TGTGCCAGCAGCCCGAGACTAGCTGGCACAGATACGCAGTATTTT
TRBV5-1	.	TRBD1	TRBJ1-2	CASSLDLGDRANGYTF	TGCGCCAGCAGCTTGGACTTAGGGGACAGGGCAAATGGCTACACCTTC
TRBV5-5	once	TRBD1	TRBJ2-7	CASSLAFRGNAYEQYF	TGTGCCAGCAGCTTGGCCTTCAGGGGGAATGCCTACGAGCAGTACTTC
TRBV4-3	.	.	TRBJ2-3	CASSQEATGVGIDTQYF	TGCGCCAGCAGCCAAGAGGCTACGGGAGTAGGAATAGATACGCAGTATTTT
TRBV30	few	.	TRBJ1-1	CAWKTTEAFF	TGTGCCTGGAAAACAACTGAAGCTTTCTTT
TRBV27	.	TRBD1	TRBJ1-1	CASSLSGGDTEAFF	TGTGCCAGCAGTTTATCAGGGGGCGACACTGAAGCTTTCTTT
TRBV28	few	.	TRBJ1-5	CASSFPSGPQHF	TGTGCCAGCAGTTTCCCCTCCGGGCCCCAGCATTTT
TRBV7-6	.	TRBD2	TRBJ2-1	CASSTTSGSTLAYNEQFF	TGTGCCAGCAGCACGACTAGCGGGAGTACCCTTGCCTACAATGAGCAGTTCTTC
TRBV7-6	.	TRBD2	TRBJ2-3	CASSLGTRSGTQYF	TGTGCCAGCAGCTTAGGGACTAGAAGTGGCACGCAGTATTTT
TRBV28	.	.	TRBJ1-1	CASSVMNTEAFF	TGTGCCAGCAGTGTAATGAACACTGAAGCTTTCTTT
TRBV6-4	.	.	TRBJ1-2	CASSDTPQGLGGYTF	TGTGCCAGCAGTGACACTCCCCAGGGGTTAGGTGGCTACACCTTC
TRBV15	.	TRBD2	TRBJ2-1	CATSRDWSSGSPSSYNEQFF	TGTGCCACCAGCAGAGATTGGAGTAGCGGGAGCCCCAGCTCCTACAATGAGCAGTTCTTC
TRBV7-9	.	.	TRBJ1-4	CASSFGRQFNEKLFF	TGTGCCAGCAGCTTCGGTCGGCAGTTTAATGAAAAACTGTTTTTT
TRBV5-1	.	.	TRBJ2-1	CASSLSLGGSYNEQFF	TGCGCCAGCAGCTTGTCCCTGGGGGGTTCCTACAATGAGCAGTTCTTC
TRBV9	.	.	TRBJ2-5	CASSGASGGLRKTQYF	TGTGCCAGCAGCGGAGCCTCCGGGGGCCTGAGGAAGACCCAGTACTTC
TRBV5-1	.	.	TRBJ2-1	CASKKGQGQYNEQFF	TGCGCCAGCAAAAAAGGTCAGGGTCAATACAATGAGCAGTTCTTC
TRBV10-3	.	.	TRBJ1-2	CAISELPGEYYGYTF	TGTGCCATCAGTGAGCTTCCAGGGGAATACTATGGCTACACCTTC
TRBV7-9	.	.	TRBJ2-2	CASSLANSAGELFF	TGTGCCAGCAGCTTAGCGAACAGCGCCGGGGAGCTGTTTTTT
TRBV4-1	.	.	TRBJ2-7	CASSRRGPRGHEQYF	TGCGCCAGCAGTAGGAGGGGACCTCGGGGACACGAGCAGTACTTC
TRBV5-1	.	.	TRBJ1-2	CASSLGPNYGYTF	TGCGCCAGCAGCTTGGGGCCCAACTATGGCTACACCTTC
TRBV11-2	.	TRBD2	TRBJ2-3	CASSLLAGSTDTQYF	TGTGCCAGCAGCTTACTAGCGGGGAGCACGGATACGCAGTATTTT
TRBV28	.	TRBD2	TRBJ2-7	CASTLAGSYEQYF	TGTGCCAGCACCCTAGCGGGCTCCTACGAGCAGTACTTC
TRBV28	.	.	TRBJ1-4	CASSLAGNAPSKLFF	TGTGCCAGCAGTTTGGCGGGGAACGCCCCTTCCAAACTGTTTTTT
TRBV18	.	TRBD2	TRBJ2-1	CASSPTSGSHEQFF	TGTGCCAGCTCACCCACTAGCGGGAGTCATGAGCAGTTCTTC
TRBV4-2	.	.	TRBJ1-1	CASSEGGPTEAFF	TGTGCCAGCAGCGAGGGTGGCCCCACTGAAGCTTTCTTT
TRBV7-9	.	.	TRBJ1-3	CASSPEFSGNTIYF	TGTGCCAGCAGCCCCGAATTCTCTGGAAACACCATATATTTT
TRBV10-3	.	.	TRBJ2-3	CAISESTDTQYF	TGTGCCATCAGTGAGTCGACAGATACGCAGTATTTT
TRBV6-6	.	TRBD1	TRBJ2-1	CASSYSYLQGFNEQFF	TGTGCCAGCAGTTACTCGTATCTACAGGGGTTCAATGAGCAGTTCTTC
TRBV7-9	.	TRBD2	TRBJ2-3	CASSLSTSGTTDTQYF	TGTGCCAGCAGCTTATCTACTAGCGGCACCACAGATACGCAGTATTTT
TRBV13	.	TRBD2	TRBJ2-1	CASTLAGGTHSYNEQFF	TGTGCCAGCACCCTAGCGGGAGGAACCCACTCCTACAATGAGCAGTTCTTC
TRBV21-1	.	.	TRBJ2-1	CASSLAGGADNEQFF	TGTGCCAGCAGCCTAGCGGGAGGGGCAGACAATGAGCAGTTCTTC
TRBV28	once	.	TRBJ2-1	CASSSLTYPSEQFF	TGTGCCAGCAGTTCCTTGACGTATCCGAGTGAGCAGTTCTTC
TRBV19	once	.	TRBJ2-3	CASSISGDTQYF	TGTGCCAGTAGTATTAGTGGGGATACGCAGTATTTT